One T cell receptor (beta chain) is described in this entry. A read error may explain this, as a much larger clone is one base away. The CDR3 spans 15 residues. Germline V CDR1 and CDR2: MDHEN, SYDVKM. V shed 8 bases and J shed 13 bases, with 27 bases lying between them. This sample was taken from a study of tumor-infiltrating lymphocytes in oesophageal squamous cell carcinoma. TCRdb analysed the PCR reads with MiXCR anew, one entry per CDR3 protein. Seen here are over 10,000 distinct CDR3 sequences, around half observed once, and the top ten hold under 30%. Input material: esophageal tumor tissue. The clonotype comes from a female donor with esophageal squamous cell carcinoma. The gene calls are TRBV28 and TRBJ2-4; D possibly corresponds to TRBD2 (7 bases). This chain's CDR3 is CASSVGGGGPGEQYF. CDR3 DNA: TGTGCCAGCTCGGTGGGGGGCGGGGGCCCCGGGGAGCAGTACTTC.